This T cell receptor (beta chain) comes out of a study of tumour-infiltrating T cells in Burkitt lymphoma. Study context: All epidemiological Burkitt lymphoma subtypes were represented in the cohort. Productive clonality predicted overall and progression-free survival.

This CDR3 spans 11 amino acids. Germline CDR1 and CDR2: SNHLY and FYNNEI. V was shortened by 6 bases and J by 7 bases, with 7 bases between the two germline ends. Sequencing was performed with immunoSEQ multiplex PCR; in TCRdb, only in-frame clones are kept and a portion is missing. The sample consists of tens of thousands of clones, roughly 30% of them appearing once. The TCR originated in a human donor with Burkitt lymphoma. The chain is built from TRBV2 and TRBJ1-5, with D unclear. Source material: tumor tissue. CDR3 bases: TGTGCCAGCAGCAACGGACAGCCCCAGCATTTT. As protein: CASSNGQPQHF.